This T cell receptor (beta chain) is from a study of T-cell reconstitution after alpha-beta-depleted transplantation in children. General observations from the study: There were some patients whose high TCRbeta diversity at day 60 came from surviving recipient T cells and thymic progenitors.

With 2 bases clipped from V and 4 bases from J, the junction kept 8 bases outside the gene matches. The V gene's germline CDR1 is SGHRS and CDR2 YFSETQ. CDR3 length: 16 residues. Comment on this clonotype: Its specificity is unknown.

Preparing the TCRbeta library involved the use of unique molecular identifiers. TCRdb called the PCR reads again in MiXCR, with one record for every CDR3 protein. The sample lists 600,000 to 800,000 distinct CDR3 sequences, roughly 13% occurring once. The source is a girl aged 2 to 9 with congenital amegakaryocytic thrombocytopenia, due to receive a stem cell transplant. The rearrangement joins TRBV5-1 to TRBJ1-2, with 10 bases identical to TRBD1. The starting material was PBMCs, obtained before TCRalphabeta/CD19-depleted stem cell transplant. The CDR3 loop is CASSLTGQGKPYGYTF. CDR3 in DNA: TGCGCCAGCAGCTTAACGGGACAGGGGAAACCCTATGGCTACACCTTC.